The subject of this entry is one T cell receptor beta chain. Antigen unknown. CDR1 and CDR2 from the germline V gene are MNHNS and SASEGT. The ends lost 5 bases at V and 2 bases at J; junction bases unmatched: 9. The length of the CDR3 is 15 residues. The data belong to a study of shared clonotypes between healthy human individuals. Those who donated were healthy HIV-negative adults, with no recent acute infections or vaccinations reported. For each subset, genomic DNA was distributed in equal portions over several immunoSEQ plates. Profiling relied on immunoSEQ multiplex PCR, and the TCRdb table lists in-frame clones only, not all of them. The sample lists roughly 1,600,000 clones; around 98.5% were seen once. Whole-study findings and limits: Owing to a small donor count, the genetic and exposure-history diversity represented was limited.

The J gene is TRBJ2-7, the V gene TRBV6-1; 7 bases match TRBD2. The sample consisted of naive CD4+ T cells sorted from blood. Subset reported: CD45RA+ positively selected. The TCR was taken from a man aged 25 to 45 in good health. As DNA, the CDR3 is TGTGCCAGCAGTCGGCTGGGGCGGGAGACCTACGAGCAGTACTTC. Translating gives CASSRLGRETYEQYF.